The 31 T cell receptor beta chains below come from one sample, sequenced in a study of T cell repertoires in cytomegalovirus infection. The antigens for these receptors are not known. TCRdb re-called the reads with MiXCR, one entry per CDR3 protein. The sample lists 55,000 to 70,000 distinct CDR3 sequences; 20% to 25% were seen once. The specimen sequenced was PBMCs, sequenced either directly or after in vitro stimulation (not recorded which). The receptors here all came from a human donor in good health (CMV status not recorded). Some clones in this sample may be carry-over from other donors' samples.

The gene calls are TRBV7-9 and TRBJ2-7, with 9 nucleotides matching TRBD1. The J segment lost 2 bases and the V segment lost 4 bases, leaving 6 bases of the junction unmatched. Germline V gene data show CDR1 as SEHNR and CDR2 as FQNEAQ (reference sequence). This CDR3 spans 15 amino acids. CDR3: CASSWGQGRTYEQYF. The DNA for the CDR3 is TGTGCCAGCAGCTGGGGACAGGGTAGAACCTACGAGCAGTACTTC.

This clonotype occurred once. This sequence joins TRBV5-6 and TRBJ2-7; TRBD2 aligns across 13 bases. The germline V gene encodes CDR1 SGHDT and CDR2 YYEEEE. The CDR3 is 16 amino acids. J was trimmed by 3 bases and V by 4 bases; bases with no gene match: 7. The CDR3 DNA reads TGTGCCAGCAGCGGATCCGGGACTAGCGGGATCTACGAGCAGTACTTC. It encodes CASSGSGTSGIYEQYF. Combining the CDR3 with reference TRBV5-6 and TRBJ2-7 gives the whole variable domain DAGVTQSPTHLIKTRGQQVTLRCSPKSGHDTVSWYQQALGQGPQFIFQYYEEEERQRGNFPDRFSGHQFPNYSSELNVNALLLGDSALYLCASSGSGTSGIYEQYFGPGTRLTVT.

This chain joins TRBV6-1 and TRBJ2-3; the D is unclear. CDR1 is MNHNS, CDR2 SASEGT, per germline. This CDR3 contains 17 residues. Trimming removed 4 bases from V and 2 bases from J, with 19 bases in between. The CDR3 loop is CASSGPLRRNPTDTQYF. The CDR3 bases are TGTGCCAGCAGTGGGCCTTTGCGACGGAACCCCACAGATACGCAGTATTTT.

This clonotype appeared a few times. The chain joins TRBV7-2 to TRBJ2-3; D ambiguous. Trimming cost V 1 base and J 0 bases, with 11 bases left between them. CDR3 length: 16 amino acids. CDR1 is SGHTA and CDR2 is FQGNSA in the germline V gene. In DNA form, the CDR3 reads TGTGCCAGCAGCTTAGAAGGTGGGGTTAGCACAGATACGCAGTATTTT. Translation: CASSLEGGVSTDTQYF.

Turning to this clonotype: Since a much larger clone is just one base distant, this may be a read error. V usage is TRBV7-2 and J usage is TRBJ2-7, with D unclear. This CDR3 is 15 amino acids long. CDR1 is SGHTA, CDR2 FQGNSA, per germline. Trimming pared 1 base from V and 3 bases from J, leaving 13 bases between. The CDR3 loop is CASSLVRELNYEQYF. The CDR3 region has the DNA TGTGCCAGCAGCTTAGTAAGGGAACTAAACTACGAGCAGTACTTC.

Remarks on this clonotype: This may come from a read error, since a much larger clone is one base off. This chain connects TRBV7-9 to TRBJ1-1; 7 nucleotides agree with TRBD1. The CDR3 runs 14 residues. Germline loops: CDR1 SEHNR, CDR2 FQNEAQ (reference sequence). V lost 5 bases to trimming and J lost 9 bases; unmatched junction nucleotides: 12. Written as DNA, the CDR3 is TGTGCCAGCAGCCCGCTTAGACAGGGCGATCAAGCTTTCTTT. Translated: CASSPLRQGDQAFF.

This sequence joins TRBV28 and TRBJ2-7; 10 bases match TRBD1. This CDR3 is 16 amino acids long. CDR1 and CDR2 (germline): MDHEN, SYDVKM. The ends lost 6 bases at V and 4 bases at J; junction bases unmatched: 12. The CDR3 DNA reads as TGTGCCAGCAGCAAGAGACCGGGACAGGGGAGATACGAGCAGTACTTC. Translating it yields CASSKRPGQGRYEQYF.

The chain couples TRBV12-3 or TRBV12-4 to TRBJ2-7, with 7 bases matching TRBD2. The length of the CDR3 is 15 residues. V lost 1 base and J lost 2; bases outside the gene matches: 5. CDR3 nucleotide sequence: TGTGCCAGCAGTTTAGGGGCTAGCGGAACCTACGAGCAGTACTTC. It yields the protein CASSLGASGTYEQYF.

This clonotype showed up many times. The chain links TRBV7-2 to TRBJ2-1; 9 bases fit TRBD2. V gave up 1 base and J gave up 8 bases; unmatched junction bases: 9. Per germline, CDR1 SGHTA and CDR2 FQGNSA. The CDR3 spans 16 residues. CDR3 protein: CASSLGGLAGEDEQFF. The CDR3 coding sequence is TGTGCCAGCAGCTTAGGGGGACTAGCCGGAGAGGATGAGCAGTTCTTC.

About this clonotype: At one of its ends the junction is not consistent with the germline gene, which may arise from a read error. The V call is TRBV5-3, the J call TRBJ2-1, with TRBD2 matching 8 bases. TRBV5-3 is noted as an ORF with a role that remains uncertain. The CDR3 extends over 15 amino acids. In nucleotides, the CDR3 is TGTGCCAGCAGCTTGGGACTAGGGGATATCAATGAGCAGTTCTTC. Its translation is CASSLGLGDINEQFF.

This clonotype was counted at least ten times. The genes are TRBV6-2 or TRBV6-3 and TRBJ2-7; D may be TRBD2 (5 bases). V was cut by 7 bases and J by 2 bases, with 15 bases left in between. The CDR3 runs to 14 residues. Germline lookup yields CDR1 MNHEY and CDR2 SVGEGT. In DNA, the CDR3 is TGTGCCAGCACTCGGACTGGGCAAGCCTACGAGCAGTACGTC. Its protein is CASTRTGQAYEQYV.

The chain uses TRBV6-6 and TRBJ2-1, with 14 bases lining up with TRBD2. The CDR3 is 17 amino acids. V dropped 6 bases and J dropped 4; count of bases not matched to a gene: 8. CDR1 is MNHNY, CDR2 SVGAGI, per germline (reference sequence). This CDR3 reads CASSYTGLAGAYNEQFF. The DNA for the CDR3 is TGTGCCAGCAGCTATACGGGACTAGCGGGGGCATACAATGAGCAGTTCTTC.

This clonotype showed up just a few times. V is TRBV6-6 and J is TRBJ2-3, with D maybe TRBD1 (6 bases). The V end was cut by 6 bases, the J end by 7 bases, with 17 bases between. The CDR3 sequence is 14 residues long. Per the germline V gene, CDR1 is MNHNY and CDR2 is SVGAGI (reference sequence). For the CDR3, the DNA is TGTGCCAGCAGGCCGGCAGGGGTCGTAAATACGCAGTATTTT. Protein sequence: CASRPAGVVNTQYF.

The V gene is TRBV12-3 or TRBV12-4, the J gene TRBJ1-5; D gene ambiguous. Trimming shortened V by 3 bases and J by 0 bases, and 9 bases separated the two germline ends. The CDR3 totals 15 residues. This CDR3 reads CASSFRRLSNQPQHF. The DNA for the CDR3 is TGTGCCAGCAGTTTCCGCAGGCTTAGCAATCAGCCCCAGCATTTT.

This clonotype was counted a single time. V and J are TRBV19 and TRBJ2-2; the D gene is possibly TRBD1 (5 bases). V was clipped by 0 bases and J by 6 bases, with 5 bases between them. This CDR3 is 13 amino acids long. The germline V gene has CDR1 LNHDA and CDR2 SQIVND (reference sequence). CDR3 DNA: TGTGCCAGTAGTATAGACAGGGCCGGGGAGCTGTTTTTT. Its protein is CASSIDRAGELFF.

In its sample, this clonotype was seen a few times. J is TRBJ2-1 and V is TRBV4-1, with 13 bases fitting TRBD2. From germline, CDR1 is MGHRA and CDR2 YSYEKL. The CDR3 contains 18 residues. The V and J ends lost 2 bases and 12 bases, in that order; junction bases with no gene match: 16. In DNA, the CDR3 is TGCGCCAGCAGCCAACTTGATATGGGACTAGCGGGGACCGGGGGGCAGTTCTTC. Translating it yields CASSQLDMGLAGTGGQFF.

This clonotype turned up a few times. This sequence joins TRBV7-2 and TRBJ1-1, with 8 bases aligning to TRBD1. Germline CDR1 reads SGHTA; CDR2 reads FQGNSA. V gave up 0 bases and J gave up 2 bases; unmatched junction bases: 17. There are 20 residues in the CDR3. The CDR3 sequence is CASSLALVGGGTGLNTEAFF. The CDR3 nucleotides read TGTGCCAGCAGCTTAGCGCTGGTGGGTGGCGGGACAGGTCTAAACACTGAAGCTTTCTTT.

This clonotype has a handful of counts. This chain links TRBV7-3 with TRBJ2-3, with D perhaps TRBD1 (6 bases). Germline V CDR1 and CDR2: SGHTA, FQGTGA. The CDR3 has 14 residues. Trimming cost V 3 bases and J 1 base, with 8 bases left between them. The CDR3 nucleotides read TGTGCCAGCAGCTTGTCAGGGGGCACAGATACGCAGTATTTT. This codes for CASSLSGGTDTQYF.

This clonotype has a handful of counts. CDR3 sequence (DNA): TGTGCCAGCAGCTCCCGGGACGGTGGTGGTCCCCTCCACTTT. Its protein product is CASSSRDGGGPLHF. This chain uses TRBV7-9 with TRBJ1-6; weak D call: TRBD1 (5 bases). Germline assignment: CDR1 SEHNR and CDR2 FQNEAQ (reference sequence). There are 14 residues in the CDR3. V lost 4 bases and J 13 bases, leaving 17 bases between the germline ends.

In this sample, this clonotype turned up a few times. This chain joins TRBV11-2 and TRBJ2-3, with D possibly TRBD1 on 5 matching bases. Germline V gene data show CDR1 as SGHAT and CDR2 as FQNNGV. The CDR3 loop spans 14 amino acids. V lost 6 bases and J 0 bases, leaving 10 bases between the germline ends. The CDR3 DNA sequence: TGTGCCAGCAGGTATACAGGCAGCACAGATACGCAGTATTTT. It codes for CASRYTGSTDTQYF.

This clonotype was detected many times. The chain combines TRBV7-8 with TRBJ2-1; 11 bases map to TRBD2. The trim removed 1 base at V and 9 bases at J, leaving 5 bases unmatched. The CDR3 is made up of 15 amino acids. From germline, CDR1 is SGHVS and CDR2 FQNEAQ. CDR3 residues: CASSLGDSGRGEQFF. The DNA of the CDR3 is TGTGCCAGCAGCTTAGGGGATAGCGGGAGGGGTGAGCAGTTCTTC.

This clonotype was seen a few times. CDR3 in amino acids: CASSLYRGDNQPQHF. In DNA, the CDR3 is TGTGCCAGCAGTTTGTACAGGGGGGATAATCAGCCCCAGCATTTT. This rearrangement joins TRBV12-3 or TRBV12-4 to TRBJ1-5; 8 bases map to TRBD1. The CDR3 totals 15 residues. V trimming: 3 bases; J trimming: 4 bases; junction bases outside the gene matches: 5.

This clonotype was recorded a few times. The chain combines TRBV11-2 with TRBJ1-3, with a possible D match to TRBD1 (5 bases). CDR3 length: 15 amino acids. V lost 4 bases to trimming and J lost 0 bases, with 10 bases between them. Per the germline V gene, CDR1 is SGHAT and CDR2 is FQNNGV. CDR3 bases: TGTGCCAGCAGCTCACAGGCCTACTCTGGAAACACCATATATTTT. This translates into CASSSQAYSGNTIYF. The whole variable domain, remainder taken from reference TRBV11-2 and TRBJ1-3, is EAGVAQSPRYKIIEKRQSVAFWCNPISGHATLYWYQQILGQGPKLLIQFQNNGVVDDSQLPKDRFSAERLKGVDSTLKIQPAKLEDSAVYLCASSSQAYSGNTIYFGEGSWLTVV.

This clonotype was observed a handful of times. The rearrangement links TRBV6-4 to TRBJ2-1, with D possibly being TRBD2 (6 bases). Per germline, CDR1 MRHNA and CDR2 SNTAGT. Deletions cut 6 bases from V and 2 bases from J, with 11 bases between. This CDR3 has 14 amino acids. The CDR3 nucleotides are TGTGCCAGCAGAATCGCGGGACCCTACAATGAGCAGTTCTTC. It specifies CASRIAGPYNEQFF.

This clonotype was counted a few times. This sequence joins TRBV6-6 and TRBJ1-1; 7 bases map to TRBD1. Trimming at V came to 6 bases and at J to 3 bases, leaving 4 bases not matched to a gene. The CDR3 runs to 13 residues. Germline CDR1 MNHNY, CDR2 SVGAGI (reference sequence). The CDR3: CASSHDRDTEAFF. Written as DNA, the CDR3 is TGTGCCAGCAGCCATGACAGGGACACTGAAGCTTTCTTT.

The chain uses TRBV2 and TRBJ1-2; D is unresolved. The V and J ends lost 3 bases and 4 bases respectively, with 12 bases between them. The CDR3 runs 14 residues. Germline V gene data show CDR1 as SNHLY and CDR2 as FYNNEI. The CDR3 region has the DNA TGTGCCAGCAGTGAGGTACAGATCGGCTATGGCTACACCTTC. Protein product: CASSEVQIGYGYTF.

This clonotype was picked up a small number of times. V is TRBV11-3 and J is TRBJ1-1; perhaps TRBD1 as D (5 bases). V was pared by 4 bases and J by 0 bases, with 15 bases between. The CDR3 is made up of 16 amino acids. Germline lookup yields CDR1 SGHNT and CDR2 YENEEA. The CDR3 reads CASSSLAGGVNTEAFF. As DNA, the CDR3 is TGTGCCAGCAGCTCACTAGCGGGAGGGGTGAACACTGAAGCTTTCTTT.

The CDR3 DNA follows: TGTGCCAGCAGCCCCGAGTGGGGAAACACCGGGGAGCTGTTTTTT. Encoded protein: CASSPEWGNTGELFF. The chain links TRBV7-3 to TRBJ2-2; D remains ambiguous. V gave up 5 bases and J gave up 2 bases, with 12 bases separating them. The CDR3 contains 15 residues. Germline-derived CDR1 and CDR2 are SGHTA and FQGTGA.

Only a few counts were recorded for this clonotype. The genes are TRBV19 and TRBJ2-4, with D possibly TRBD1 on 5 matching bases. The CDR3 contains 14 residues. Germline lookup yields CDR1 LNHDA and CDR2 SQIVND (reference sequence). V lost 3 bases to trimming and J lost 6 bases, with 12 bases between them. Here the CDR3 DNA reads TGTGCCAGTAGTATGTCCAGGGATCGAAACATTCAGTACTTC. As protein: CASSMSRDRNIQYF.

This clonotype has only a few counts. This chain joins TRBV11-3 and TRBJ2-1; TRBD2 agrees at 8 bases. This CDR3 is built from 15 residues. Germline CDR1 reads SGHNT; CDR2 reads YENEEA. The V and J ends lost 5 bases and 2 bases, in that order; junction bases with no gene match: 5. The CDR3 sequence: CASSQTSGAYNEQFF. In nucleotides, the CDR3 is TGTGCCAGCAGCCAAACTAGCGGCGCCTACAATGAGCAGTTCTTC.

The chain carries TRBV12-3 or TRBV12-4 and TRBJ2-5; 7 bases line up with TRBD2. Germline trimming cut 7 bases from V and 2 bases from J; bases unmatched to any gene: 7. The CDR3 totals 14 residues. This chain's CDR3 is CASTPSGGQETQYF. CDR3 in DNA: TGTGCCAGCACCCCATCCGGGGGGCAAGAGACCCAGTACTTC.